This is a list of T cell receptor beta chains from one sample in a study of T cell responses to AZD1222 COVID-19 vaccine. Libraries were prepared by immunoSEQ multiplex PCR; TCRdb keeps only in-frame clonotypes and omits some of them. The profile shows roughly 140,000 clones, more than 70% of them singletons. The input for sequencing was peripheral blood, taken 28 days after the second AZD1222 dose. The source is an adult who received the AZD1222 COVID-19 vaccine. CDR3s include the opening cysteine and the closing phenylalanine or tryptophan. Fields, in order: J gene, V gene, CDR3 protein.

J: TRBJ2-7
V: TRBV5-8
CDR3: CASRPSRFAYEQYF

J: TRBJ2-5
V: TRBV7-3
CDR3: CASSSSLQETQYF

J: TRBJ2-5
V: TRBV15
CDR3: CATSRGPKLAGGRETQYF

J: TRBJ2-2
V: TRBV28
CDR3: CASSFSGWRINTGELFF

J: TRBJ2-7
V: TRBV28
CDR3: CASSLLVGITEQYF

J: TRBJ1-5
V: TRBV5-5
CDR3: CASSLGTGNQPQHF

J: TRBJ1-4
V: TRBV4-2
CDR3: CASSQGRGSEKLFF

J: TRBJ1-5
V: TRBV19
CDR3: CASSREGTAAWPQHF

J: TRBJ2-1
V: TRBV7-2
CDR3: CASSSPLAGGPGNEQFF

J: TRBJ1-2
V: TRBV6-2/TRBV6-3
CDR3: CASSYSPGDPYGYTF

J: TRBJ1-2
V: TRBV29-1
CDR3: CSVTQGRDGYTF

J: TRBJ2-7
V: TRBV12-3/TRBV12-4
CDR3: CASRLGRREQYF

J: TRBJ2-6
V: TRBV7-3
CDR3: CASRPGLAGGGANVLTF

J: TRBJ1-5
V: TRBV6-2/TRBV6-3
CDR3: CASNYGQGMQPQHF

J: TRBJ2-7
V: TRBV7-7
CDR3: CASSAGGTYEQYF

J: TRBJ1-4
V: TRBV2
CDR3: CASYPIAGTGGTNEKLFF

J: TRBJ1-5
V: TRBV20-1
CDR3: CSASGGEGNQPQHF

J: TRBJ2-1
V: TRBV7-3
CDR3: CASSKAGARNEQFF

J: TRBJ2-1
V: TRBV7-6
CDR3: CASSLLGGGYNEQFF

J: TRBJ2-5
V: TRBV27
CDR3: CASSLSARWRGGGAAEETQYF

J: TRBJ2-3
V: TRBV11-2
CDR3: CASSPRVDRTDTQYF

J: TRBJ2-7
V: TRBV27
CDR3: CASSRGGGGTEQYF

J: TRBJ2-7
V: TRBV6-5
CDR3: CASIEYEQYF

J: TRBJ1-6
V: TRBV7-9
CDR3: CASSLTGYNSPLHF

J: TRBJ2-3
V: TRBV7-7
CDR3: CASSLGIRGGTDTQYF

J: TRBJ1-4
V: TRBV14
CDR3: CASSLGDRTNEKLFF

J: TRBJ1-1
V: TRBV5-1
CDR3: CASSVAGTGGTEAFF

J: TRBJ1-2
V: TRBV20-1
CDR3: CSPPTDHGYTF

J: TRBJ2-5
V: TRBV6-5
CDR3: CASSYGVTQYF

J: TRBJ2-7
V: TRBV28
CDR3: CASRPRERAQYF

J: TRBJ2-2
V: TRBV14
CDR3: CASSQAGWYTGELFF

J: TRBJ2-7
V: TRBV29-1
CDR3: CSVEDRQGGMDEQYF

J: TRBJ2-3
V: TRBV7-3
CDR3: CASSSLRTGRTDTQYF

J: TRBJ1-3
V: TRBV6-5
CDR3: CASKEGGNTIYF

J: TRBJ1-2
V: TRBV6-5
CDR3: CASSPGFGYTF

J: TRBJ2-1
V: TRBV6-6
CDR3: CASSKLAGLGGNEQFF

J: TRBJ1-5
V: TRBV28
CDR3: CASSSYLSNQPQHF

J: TRBJ1-2
V: TRBV5-1
CDR3: CASSTGDSGYTF

J: TRBJ1-6
V: TRBV28
CDR3: CASSSDRSPLHF

J: TRBJ2-1
V: TRBV9
CDR3: CASSVSPLPDNEQFF

J: TRBJ1-3
V: TRBV5-4
CDR3: CASSYAGQGPGNTIYF

J: TRBJ1-2
V: TRBV30
CDR3: CACNTNYGYTF

J: TRBJ2-7
V: TRBV7-8
CDR3: CASSLTGTEQYF

J: TRBJ1-2
V: TRBV27
CDR3: CATAVREGYGYTF

J: TRBJ1-1
V: TRBV2
CDR3: CASTKRAGGAFF

J: TRBJ2-7
V: TRBV27
CDR3: CASSLEGAAYRYYEQYF

J: TRBJ2-6
V: TRBV2
CDR3: CASRAASGANVLTF

J: TRBJ2-1
V: TRBV11-2
CDR3: CASSSGLAGESWQGNEQFF

J: TRBJ1-1
V: TRBV15
CDR3: CATSSVSLAEAFF

J: TRBJ2-5
V: TRBV6-5
CDR3: CASSLKLAGETQYF

J: TRBJ2-2
V: TRBV6-2/TRBV6-3
CDR3: CASSLIPTNTGELFF

J: TRBJ1-2
V: TRBV28
CDR3: CATKTAYYGYTF

J: TRBJ1-2
V: TRBV6-6
CDR3: CASSYGNRENYGYTF

J: TRBJ1-1
V: TRBV11-3
CDR3: CASSLVRNTEAFF

J: TRBJ2-5
V: TRBV3-1/TRBV3-2
CDR3: CASSPGINRYQETQYF

J: TRBJ2-3
V: TRBV19
CDR3: CASNDRVDTQYF

J: TRBJ1-4
V: TRBV9
CDR3: CASSTAGGLNEKLFF

J: TRBJ1-3
V: TRBV21-1
CDR3: CASSKDEGSGNTIYF

J: TRBJ2-5
V: TRBV7-9
CDR3: CASSLTSGQETQYF

J: TRBJ1-6
V: TRBV29-1
CDR3: CSVRDSTTSPLHF